The sequence of this T cell receptor beta chain was determined in a study of PD-1 blockade in classical Hodgkin lymphoma. Study summary: Patients were treated with nivolumab at 3 mg/kg, and this was given intravenously every 2 weeks.

Assay: immunoSEQ multiplex PCR; the TCRdb copy retains only in-frame clones and omits some. This sample has tens of thousands of clones, with 75% to 95% found just once. Turning to this clone: Its antigen remains unknown.

Overall study results and limits: As was reported, newly diagnosed patients showed lower baseline TCR diversity than healthy donors did. Possibly reflecting disease activity or prior therapy, repertoire differences have causes that remain undefined. Diversity similar to that of newly diagnosed patients was seen at baseline in complete responders.

Documented time point: cycle 4 day 1 (C4D1), after more than five weeks of nivolumab. Each patient's relapse followed autologous stem cell transplantation, and brentuximab vedotin exposure varied. The material sequenced was peripheral blood mononuclear cells (PBMCs), taken before the fourth cycle of nivolumab. This TCR derives from a human donor with classical Hodgkin lymphoma.

This chain's CDR3 is CASSSGQVRNTEAFF. In DNA, the CDR3 is TGTGCCAGCTCATCGGGCCAAGTTAGGAACACTGAAGCTTTCTTT. The chain recombines TRBV18 with TRBJ1-1; D unresolved. The germline V and J ends were trimmed by 5 bases and 1 base, with 14 bases remaining between them. Germline values: CDR1 KGHSH, CDR2 LQKENI. CDR3 size: 15 residues.